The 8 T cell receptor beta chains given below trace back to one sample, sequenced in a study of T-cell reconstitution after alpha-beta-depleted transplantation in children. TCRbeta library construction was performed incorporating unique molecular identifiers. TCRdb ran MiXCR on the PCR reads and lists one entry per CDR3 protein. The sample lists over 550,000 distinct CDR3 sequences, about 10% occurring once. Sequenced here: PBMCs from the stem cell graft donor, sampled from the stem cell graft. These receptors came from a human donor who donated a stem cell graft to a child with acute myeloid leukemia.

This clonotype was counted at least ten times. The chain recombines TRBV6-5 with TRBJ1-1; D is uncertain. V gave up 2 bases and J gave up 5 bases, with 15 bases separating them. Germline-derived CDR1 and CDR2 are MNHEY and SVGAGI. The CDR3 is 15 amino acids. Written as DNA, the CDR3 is TGTGCCAGCAGTTACATGGGCGCGAGAGTGACTGAAGCTTTCTTT. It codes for CASSYMGARVTEAFF.

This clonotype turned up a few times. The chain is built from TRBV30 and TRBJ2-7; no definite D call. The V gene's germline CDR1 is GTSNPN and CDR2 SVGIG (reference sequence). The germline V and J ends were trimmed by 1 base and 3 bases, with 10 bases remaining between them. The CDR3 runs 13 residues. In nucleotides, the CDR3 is TGTGCCTGGAGTGCTACATGGGGCTACGAGCAGTACTTC. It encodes CAWSATWGYEQYF.

The DNA of the CDR3 is TGTGCCAGCTCACTTGGGACAGGGGGTTTGAATGAGCAGTTCTTC. This sequence encodes CASSLGTGGLNEQFF. V usage is TRBV18 and J usage is TRBJ2-1; 11 bases map to TRBD1. CDR3 length: 15 residues. Germline-derived CDR1 and CDR2 are KGHSH and LQKENI. V lost 4 bases to trimming and J lost 7 bases; unmatched junction nucleotides: 6.

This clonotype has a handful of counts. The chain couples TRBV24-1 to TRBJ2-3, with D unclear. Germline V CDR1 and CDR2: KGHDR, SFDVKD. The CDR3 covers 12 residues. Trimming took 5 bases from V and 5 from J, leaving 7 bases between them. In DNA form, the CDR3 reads TGTGCCACCAGTGGAAGGGAAGATACGCAGTATTTT. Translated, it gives CATSGREDTQYF.

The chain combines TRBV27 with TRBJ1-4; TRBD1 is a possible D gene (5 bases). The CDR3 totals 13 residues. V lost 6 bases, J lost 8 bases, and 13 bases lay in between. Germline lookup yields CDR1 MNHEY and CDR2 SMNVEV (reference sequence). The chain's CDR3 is CASSLRGEEKLFF. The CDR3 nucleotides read TGTGCCAGCAGCCTGCGGGGGGAGGAAAAACTGTTTTTT.

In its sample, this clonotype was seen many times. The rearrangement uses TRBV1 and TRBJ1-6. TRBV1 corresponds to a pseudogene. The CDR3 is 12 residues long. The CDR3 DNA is TGCACCAGCAGCCAAGATAGACACGTCCTCCACTTT. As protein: CTSSQDRHVLHF.

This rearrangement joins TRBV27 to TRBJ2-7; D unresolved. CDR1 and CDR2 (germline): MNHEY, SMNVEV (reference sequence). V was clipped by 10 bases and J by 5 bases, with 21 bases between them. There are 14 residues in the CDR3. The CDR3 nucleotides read TGTGCCACCCTTAAGCCCGGTGGAGCCAACGAGCAGTACTTC. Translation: CATLKPGGANEQYF.

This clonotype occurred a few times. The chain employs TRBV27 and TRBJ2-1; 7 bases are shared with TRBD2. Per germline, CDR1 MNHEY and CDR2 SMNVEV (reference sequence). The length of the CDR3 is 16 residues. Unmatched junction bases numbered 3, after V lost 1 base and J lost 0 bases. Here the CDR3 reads CASSLFSGGSYNEQFF. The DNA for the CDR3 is TGTGCCAGCAGTTTATTCTCGGGAGGCTCCTACAATGAGCAGTTCTTC.